The sequence of this T cell receptor (beta chain) was determined in a study of cytomegalovirus exposure and HLA in healthy donors. Whole-study results and caveats: According to reports, the classifier identified cytomegalovirus status with high specificity and sensitivity. TRBV6-2, TRBV6-3 and some other V segments were excluded as indistinguishable. Across all donors, roughly uniform sequencing depth was an assumption of the presence/absence analyses.

This PCR relied on a set of 60 Vbeta primers and 13 Jbeta primers. Profiled with immunoSEQ multiplex PCR; TCRdb holds only in-frame clones, not every one. The sample records 160,000 or so clones, approximately 86% being singletons. Germline V gene lookup returns CDR1 SQVTM and CDR2 ANQGSEA. V lost 1 base to trimming and J lost 2 bases, with 12 bases between them. This CDR3 region has 15 residues. A remark on this clone: The antigen remains undetermined.

The rearrangement uses TRBV29-1 and TRBJ2-1; D not resolved. Material for sequencing was PBMCs. The TCR sequence derives from a woman aged 18-35 years in good health and CMV-seronegative. The DNA of the CDR3 is TGCAGCGTTGAAGGATCCTTCCAGACCTACAATGAGCAGTTCTTC. Translation gives CSVEGSFQTYNEQFF.